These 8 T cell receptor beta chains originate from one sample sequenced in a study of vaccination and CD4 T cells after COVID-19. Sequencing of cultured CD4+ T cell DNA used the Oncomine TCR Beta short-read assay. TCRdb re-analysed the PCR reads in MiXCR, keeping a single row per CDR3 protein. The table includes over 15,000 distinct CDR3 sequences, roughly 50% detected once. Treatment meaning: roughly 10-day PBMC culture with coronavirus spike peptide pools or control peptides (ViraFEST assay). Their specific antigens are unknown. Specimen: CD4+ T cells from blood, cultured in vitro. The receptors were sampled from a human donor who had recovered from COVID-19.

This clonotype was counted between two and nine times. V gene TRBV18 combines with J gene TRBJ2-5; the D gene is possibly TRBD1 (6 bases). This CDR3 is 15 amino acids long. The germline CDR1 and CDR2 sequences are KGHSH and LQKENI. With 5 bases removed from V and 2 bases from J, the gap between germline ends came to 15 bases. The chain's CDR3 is CASSIRRDTQETQYF. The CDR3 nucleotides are TGTGCCAGCTCAATACGCCGGGACACGCAAGAGACCCAGTACTTC. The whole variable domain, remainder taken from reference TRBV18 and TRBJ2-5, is NAGVMQNPRHLVRRRGQEARLRCSPMKGHSHVYWYRQLPEEGLKFMVYLQKENIIDESGMPKERFSAEFPKEGPSILRIQQVVRGDSAAYFCASSIRRDTQETQYFGPGTRLLVL.

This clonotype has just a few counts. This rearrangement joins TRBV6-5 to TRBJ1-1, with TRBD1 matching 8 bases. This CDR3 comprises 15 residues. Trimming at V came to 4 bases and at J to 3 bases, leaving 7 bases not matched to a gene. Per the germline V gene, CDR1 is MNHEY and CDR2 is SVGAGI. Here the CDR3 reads CASSSRTGSDTEAFF. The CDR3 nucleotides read TGTGCCAGCAGTTCTAGGACAGGGTCGGACACTGAAGCTTTCTTT.

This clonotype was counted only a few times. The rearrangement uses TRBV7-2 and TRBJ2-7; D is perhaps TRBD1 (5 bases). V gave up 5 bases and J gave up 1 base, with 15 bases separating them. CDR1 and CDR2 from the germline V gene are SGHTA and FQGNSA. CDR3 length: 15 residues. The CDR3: CASSPRAGPSYEQYF. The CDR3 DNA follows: TGTGCCAGCAGCCCCCGGGCAGGGCCATCCTACGAGCAGTACTTC. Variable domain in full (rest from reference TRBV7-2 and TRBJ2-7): GAGVSQSPSNKVTEKGKDVELRCDPISGHTALYWYRQSLGQGLEFLIYFQGNSAPDKSGLPSDRFSAERTGGSVSTLTIQRTQQEDSAVYLCASSPRAGPSYEQYFGPGTRLTVT.

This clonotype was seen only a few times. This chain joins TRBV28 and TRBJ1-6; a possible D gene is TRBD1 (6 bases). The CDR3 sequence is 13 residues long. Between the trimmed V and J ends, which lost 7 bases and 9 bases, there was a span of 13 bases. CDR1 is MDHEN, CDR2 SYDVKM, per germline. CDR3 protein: CASTRNRASPLHF. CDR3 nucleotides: TGTGCCAGCACCCGAAACAGGGCTTCACCCCTCCACTTT. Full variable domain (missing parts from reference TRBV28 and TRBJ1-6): DVKVTQSSRYLVKRTGEKVFLECVQDMDHENMFWYRQDPGLGLRLIYFSYDVKMKEKGDIPEGYSVSREKKERFSLILESASTNQTSMYLCASTRNRASPLHFGNGTRLTVT.

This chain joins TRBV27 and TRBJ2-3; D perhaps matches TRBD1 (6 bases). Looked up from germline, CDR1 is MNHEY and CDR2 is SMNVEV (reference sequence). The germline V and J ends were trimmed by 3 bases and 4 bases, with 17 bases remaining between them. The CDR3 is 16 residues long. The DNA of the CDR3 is TGTGCCAGCAGTTTGGGTTATAACAGGGCGGCAGATACGCAGTATTTT. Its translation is CASSLGYNRAADTQYF.

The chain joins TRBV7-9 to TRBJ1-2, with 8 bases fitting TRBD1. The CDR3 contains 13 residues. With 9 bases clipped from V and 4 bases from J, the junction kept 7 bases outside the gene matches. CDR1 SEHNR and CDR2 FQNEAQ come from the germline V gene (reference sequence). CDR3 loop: CASDRGAPYGYTF. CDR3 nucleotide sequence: TGTGCCAGTGACAGGGGCGCTCCCTATGGCTACACCTTC.

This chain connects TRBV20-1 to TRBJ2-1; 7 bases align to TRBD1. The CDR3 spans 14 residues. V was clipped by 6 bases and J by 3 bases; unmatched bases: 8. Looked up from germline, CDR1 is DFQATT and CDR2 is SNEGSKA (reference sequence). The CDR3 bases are TGCAGTGCGGGAGATAGACAGGGCTACAATGAGCAGTTCTTC. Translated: CSAGDRQGYNEQFF.

The CDR3: CASSPKGQGARYEQYF. The CDR3 DNA sequence: TGTGCCAGTAGTCCCAAGGGACAGGGGGCCCGCTACGAGCAGTACTTC. J is TRBJ2-7 and V is TRBV19, with 12 bases aligning to TRBD1. The germline V gene encodes CDR1 LNHDA and CDR2 SQIVND (reference sequence). The CDR3 is made up of 16 amino acids. Trimming removed 5 bases from V and 3 bases from J; junction bases left unmatched: 8. The complete variable domain, with remaining parts taken from reference TRBV19 and TRBJ2-7, reads DGGITQSPKYLFRKEGQNVTLSCEQNLNHDAMYWYRQDPGQGLRLIYYSQIVNDFQKGDIAEGYSVSREKKESFPLTVTSAQKNPTAFYLCASSPKGQGARYEQYFGPGTRLTVT.